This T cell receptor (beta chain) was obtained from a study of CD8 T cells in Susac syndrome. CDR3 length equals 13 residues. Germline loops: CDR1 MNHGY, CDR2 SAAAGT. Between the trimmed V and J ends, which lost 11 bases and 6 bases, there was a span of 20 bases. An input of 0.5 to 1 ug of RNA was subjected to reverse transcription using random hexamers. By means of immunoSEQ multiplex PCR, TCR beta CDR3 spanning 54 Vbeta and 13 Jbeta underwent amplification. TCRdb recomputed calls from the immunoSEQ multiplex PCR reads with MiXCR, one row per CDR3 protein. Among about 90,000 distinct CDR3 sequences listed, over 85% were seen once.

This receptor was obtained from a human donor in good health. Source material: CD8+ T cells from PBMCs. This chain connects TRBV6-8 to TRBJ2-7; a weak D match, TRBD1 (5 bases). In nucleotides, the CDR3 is TGTGCCCCCGAAAGGGGCGGCGAGACCGAGCAGTACTTC. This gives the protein CAPERGGETEQYF.